Included here is one T cell receptor (beta chain) sequence, with context. Its recognized antigen is unknown. Per-base qualities were not stored, and no clone one base away is much larger. The CDR3 regions of human TCRbeta chains were analyzed by immunosequencing. The authors' analysis ran thus. TCRs in the repertoires were matched against a reference library of SARS-CoV-2-specific TCRs that had been generated with the MIRA antigen-specificity platform. Breadth was defined as the fraction of unique TCRs that were SARS-CoV-2-associated, and depth was defined as the fraction of total T cells that were SARS-CoV-2-associated. Using the MIRA data, each spike-specific TCR was mapped to the spike region that the TCR reacts to and placed in a CD4 or CD8 class. Log10-transformed breadth and depth values were compared by one-way ANOVA with Sidak's multiple comparisons tests. Entries here come from immuneACCESS through TCRdb and include only in-frame sequences with V and J called. Some clones fail to appear in such tables; in the studies checked, an unresolved V gene covers under half of the shortfall, and the cause of the remainder is unknown. The DNA was the basis for D and trimming; V, J and clone size are from that table. Counted in this sample were some 150,000 clones; around nine tenths of them appeared once. Jointly, the top ten make up approximately 5.2% of the sample.

These data are taken from a study of T cell responses to AZD1222 COVID-19 vaccine (dated by TCRdb to the early 2020s). Some background on the complete study: AZD1222 recipients with second doses at about 4 weeks or about 12 weeks were pooled, because spike-specific TCR depth and breadth did not differ between schedules. Enrollment into the trials was organized by age into subgroups of 18-55, 56-69 and 70-plus years, and those subgroups contained about 160, 30 and 59 TCR-sequenced participants, respectively. A total of 233 trial participants underwent TCR sequencing, of whom 200 to 220 received two doses of AZD1222 and about 25 received two doses of the MenACWY control vaccine. The paper as a whole reports these results and caveats: Because no samples from the day 14 peak response were available, repertoires could be characterized only after the peak T cell response. The 56-69-year group was small, and its depth increase did not reach significance, likely because of low power. CD4 TCRs associated with the vaccine covered the entire spike protein, and the dominant responses were in regions 160-218 and 743-854. Only a handful of AZD1222 recipients were SARS-CoV-2 seropositive at baseline, limiting conclusions about previously exposed vaccinees. Reportedly, close to half of the unique spike-specific TCRs recognized epitopes lying outside the regions that are mutated in the B.1.351 and B.1.1.7 variants. Most participants were white British and females outnumbered males, and the authors suggested that clonal diversity may have been underestimated. A significant rise in spike-specific TCR breadth and depth was observed after two AZD1222 doses relative to day 0 and relative to MenACWY recipients.

Explained via the paper, the time point label denotes: baseline before first vaccination. Vaccinee samples were obtained from the UK trials COV001 and COV002, which included a single-blind randomized controlled phase 2/3 trial of AZD1222 (ChAdOx1 nCoV-19) in healthy adults. Trial participant PBMC samples were collected at day 0 and day 28 after the second dose for TCRbeta chain sequencing. CDR1 and CDR2 (LNHNV, YYDKDF) derive from the germline V gene (reference sequence). V and J lose 5 bases and 2 bases, and a span of 13 bases separates them. The CDR3 sequence holds 14 residues, the cysteine and phenylalanine included. Of all the DNA, just the CDR3 is kept, 42 bases in frame from base 1.

The chain uses TRBV15 and TRBJ2-7; the D assignment is uncertain and may be TRBD1 or TRBD2, with 5 bases supporting each. This clonotype was sampled from an adult in good health. The input for sequencing was peripheral blood, taken on day 0 of AZD1222 vaccination. The sequence in DNA is TGTGCCACCAGCGGTTCGGGACGCACCTACGAGCAGTACTTC. Translated, it gives CATSGSGRTYEQYF.